The rows below give T cell receptor beta chains drawn from one sample of a study of long-term antiretroviral therapy in people with HIV. Profiled with immunoSEQ multiplex PCR; TCRdb holds only in-frame clones, not every one. The sample has 20,000 to 25,000 clones; approximately 80% are singletons. The source was unsorted PBMCs, collected 1.2 years after starting antiretroviral therapy. All receptors derive from a woman between 40 and 50 years old with HIV. Each CDR3 is given with its conserved first and last residue. A D gene is named only where the DNA matches it firmly. The size field is filled for only some rows; it gives once, few, many or a size class.

j_call: TRBJ1-1
v_call: TRBV6-6
clone_size: -
d_call: -
cdr3_nt: TGTGCCAGCGGGGATAACACTGAAGCTTTCTTT
cdr3_aa: CASGDNTEAFF

j_call: TRBJ2-1
v_call: TRBV18
clone_size: -
d_call: TRBD2
cdr3_nt: TGTGCCAGCTCACCAGGATCGGGAGGGGGGCTTCGCTACAATGAGCAGTTCTTC
cdr3_aa: CASSPGSGGGLRYNEQFF

j_call: TRBJ1-3
v_call: TRBV19
clone_size: -
d_call: -
cdr3_nt: TGTGCCAGTACTACAGGGTCCGGAAACACCATATATTTT
cdr3_aa: CASTTGSGNTIYF

j_call: TRBJ2-1
v_call: TRBV5-6
clone_size: -
d_call: -
cdr3_nt: TGTGCCAGCAGCCTCGGACTCAATGAGCAGTTCTTC
cdr3_aa: CASSLGLNEQFF

j_call: TRBJ1-1
v_call: TRBV4-1
clone_size: -
d_call: TRBD1
cdr3_nt: TGCGCCAGCAGCCAAGGGTTCAGGAACCGGGACAGAAAAGGATACACTGAAGCTTTCTTT
cdr3_aa: CASSQGFRNRDRKGYTEAFF

j_call: TRBJ2-1
v_call: TRBV28
clone_size: -
d_call: TRBD1
cdr3_nt: TGTGCCAGCAGTTCTAGGGACAGCTCCTACAATGAGCAGTTCTTC
cdr3_aa: CASSSRDSSYNEQFF

j_call: TRBJ2-2
v_call: TRBV10-3
clone_size: few
d_call: -
cdr3_nt: TGTGCCATCTTAGACTTTATCGGGACACAACAAGGGGAGCTGTTTTTT
cdr3_aa: CAILDFIGTQQGELFF

j_call: TRBJ2-7
v_call: TRBV7-8
clone_size: -
d_call: -
cdr3_nt: TGTGCCAGCAGCTTAGAGGTCAGGCTGGACGAGCAGTACTTC
cdr3_aa: CASSLEVRLDEQYF

j_call: TRBJ2-6
v_call: TRBV27
clone_size: -
d_call: TRBD2
cdr3_nt: TGTGCCAGCAGTACCGGGACTAGCGGGTCTGGGGCCAACGTCCTGACTTTC
cdr3_aa: CASSTGTSGSGANVLTF

j_call: TRBJ1-4
v_call: TRBV5-6
clone_size: -
d_call: -
cdr3_nt: TGTGCCAGCAGCCCTACGGGGAAGGGGCTTGAAAAACTGTTTTTT
cdr3_aa: CASSPTGKGLEKLFF

j_call: TRBJ1-3
v_call: TRBV9
clone_size: -
d_call: -
cdr3_nt: TGTGCCAGCAGCGTAGATGGCTCTGGAAACACCATATATTTT
cdr3_aa: CASSVDGSGNTIYF

j_call: TRBJ1-3
v_call: TRBV9
clone_size: few
d_call: -
cdr3_nt: TGTGCCAGCAGCGGCACGTCTCGAGAGTCTGGAAACACCATATATTTT
cdr3_aa: CASSGTSRESGNTIYF

j_call: TRBJ2-1
v_call: TRBV7-9
clone_size: -
d_call: -
cdr3_nt: TGTGCCAGCAGCTTAGTAGGGCCCCACAATGAGCAGTTCTTC
cdr3_aa: CASSLVGPHNEQFF

j_call: TRBJ1-2
v_call: TRBV6-5
clone_size: -
d_call: -
cdr3_nt: TGTGCCAGCAGTTACGGGACACCGGCATTGAGCGGCTACACCTTC
cdr3_aa: CASSYGTPALSGYTF